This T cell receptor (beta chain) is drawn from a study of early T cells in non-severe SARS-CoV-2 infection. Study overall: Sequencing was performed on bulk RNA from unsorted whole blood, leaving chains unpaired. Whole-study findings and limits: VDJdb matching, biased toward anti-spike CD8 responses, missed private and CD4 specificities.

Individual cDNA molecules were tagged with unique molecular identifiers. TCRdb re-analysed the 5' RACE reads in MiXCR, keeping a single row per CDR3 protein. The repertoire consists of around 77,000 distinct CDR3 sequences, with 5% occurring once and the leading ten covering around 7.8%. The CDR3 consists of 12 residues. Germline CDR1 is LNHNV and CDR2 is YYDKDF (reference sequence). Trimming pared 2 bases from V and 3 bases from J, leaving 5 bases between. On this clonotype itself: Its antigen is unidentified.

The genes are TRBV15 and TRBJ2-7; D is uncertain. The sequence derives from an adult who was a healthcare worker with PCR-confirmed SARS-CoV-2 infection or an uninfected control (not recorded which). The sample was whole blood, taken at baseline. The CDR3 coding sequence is TGTGCCACCAGCAGACCATTCTACGAGCAGTACTTC. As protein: CATSRPFYEQYF.